This T cell receptor beta chain stems from a study of shared clonotypes between healthy human individuals. The wider study: Three plates were used per donor for CD4 naive, three for CD4 memory, two for CD8 naive and one for CD8 memory. Notes on the study in general: Across subsets, estimated richness was generally greater for naive than for memory populations.

As handled by the study authors: Because ImmunoSEQ provided only junction sequences with no quality scores, the filtering differed. Generated by immunoSEQ multiplex PCR, the TCRdb table keeps only in-frame clones and is missing some. V and J calls and clone size are those listed in that table; D and trimming were worked out from the DNA. The table lists some 2,100,000 clones, around 95% of them singletons. Details on this clone: Its antigen is undetermined.

This CDR3 is built from 15 residues. CDR1 is MGHRA and CDR2 is YSYEKL in the germline V gene. The V gene end was trimmed by 3 bases and the J gene end by 2 bases; junction bases not matched to a gene: 5. Input material: naive CD4+ T cells sorted from blood. Subset: CD45RA+ positively selected. This clonotype was obtained from a man younger than 35 in good health. The chain uses TRBV4-1 and TRBJ2-3; TRBD2 aligns across 7 bases. CDR3 sequence reads: CASSHTGGFTDTQYF. CDR3 nucleotide sequence: TGCGCCAGCAGCCACACGGGAGGTTTCACAGATACGCAGTATTTT.